This TCR beta chain was sequenced for a study of cytomegalovirus exposure and HLA in healthy donors. The donors gave bone marrow, and they were healthy. Germline V gene data show CDR1 as MRHNA and CDR2 as SNTAGT. This CDR3 is built from 13 residues. With 5 bases removed from V and 4 bases from J, the gap between germline ends came to 9 bases. The PCR ran on 60 Vbeta and 13 Jbeta primers. Assay: immunoSEQ multiplex PCR; the TCRdb copy retains only in-frame clones and omits some. The table shows 150,000 to 200,000 clones, with 79% occurring only once. The origin of this receptor is a woman in her forties or fifties in good health and CMV-seronegative. This chain connects TRBV6-4 to TRBJ2-1; D call uncertain. Sample: PBMCs. The CDR3 loop is CASSSTAYNEQFF. In nucleotides, the CDR3 is TGTGCCAGCAGTAGCACAGCTTACAATGAGCAGTTCTTC.